This T cell receptor beta chain was identified in a study of blood T cells in healthy people across ages. A second PCR of about 7 to 11 cycles used a sample-barcoded 5' primer and a J-beta primer mix. CDR3-containing paired-end reads numbering at least 2.5 million came from each sample. A single record per CDR3 protein comes from TCRdb applying MiXCR to the 5' RACE reads. The table has hundreds of thousands of distinct CDR3 sequences, under 80% seen once. Between the trimmed V and J ends, which lost 0 bases and 1 base, there was a span of 4 bases. CDR3 length equals 13 residues. The germline gives CDR1 SGHRS, CDR2 YFSETQ. A few counts support this clonotype.

The TCR sequence derives from a man aged 25 to 45 in good health. The rearrangement uses TRBV5-1 and TRBJ2-5; D ambiguous. What was sequenced was blood. The CDR3 sequence is CASSLESQETQYF. CDR3 coding DNA: TGCGCCAGCAGCTTGGAAAGCCAAGAGACCCAGTACTTC.